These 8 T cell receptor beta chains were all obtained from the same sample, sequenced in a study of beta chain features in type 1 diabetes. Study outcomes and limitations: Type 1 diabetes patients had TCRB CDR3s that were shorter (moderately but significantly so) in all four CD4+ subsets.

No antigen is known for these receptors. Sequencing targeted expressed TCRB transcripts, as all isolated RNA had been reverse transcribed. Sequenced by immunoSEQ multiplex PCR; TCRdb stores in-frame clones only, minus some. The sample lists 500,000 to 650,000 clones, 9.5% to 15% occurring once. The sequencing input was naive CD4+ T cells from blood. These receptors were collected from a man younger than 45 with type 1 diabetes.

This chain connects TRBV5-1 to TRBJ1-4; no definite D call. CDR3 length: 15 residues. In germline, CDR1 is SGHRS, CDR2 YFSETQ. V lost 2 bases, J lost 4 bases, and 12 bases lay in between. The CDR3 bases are TGCGCCAGCAGCTTACTCGGCAGCCGTAATGAAAAACTGTTTTTT. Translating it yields CASSLLGSRNEKLFF.

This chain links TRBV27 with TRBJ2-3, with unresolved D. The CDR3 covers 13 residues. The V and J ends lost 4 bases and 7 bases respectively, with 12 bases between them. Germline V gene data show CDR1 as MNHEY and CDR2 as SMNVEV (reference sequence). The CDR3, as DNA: TGTGCCAGCAGTTCCACATCCTCTTATACGCAGTATTTT. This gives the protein CASSSTSSYTQYF.

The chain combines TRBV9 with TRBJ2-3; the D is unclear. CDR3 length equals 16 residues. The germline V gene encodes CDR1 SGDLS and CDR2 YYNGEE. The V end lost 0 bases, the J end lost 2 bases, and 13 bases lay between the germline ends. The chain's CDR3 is CASSVVAGPNTDTQYF. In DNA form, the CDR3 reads TGTGCCAGCAGCGTAGTGGCAGGACCGAACACAGATACGCAGTATTTT.

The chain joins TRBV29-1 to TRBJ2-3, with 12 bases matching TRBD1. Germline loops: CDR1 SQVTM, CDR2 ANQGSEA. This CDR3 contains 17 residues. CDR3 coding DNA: TGCGGACTGACGGGACAGGGGGCGCGGGGCATTCCAGATACGCAGTATTTT. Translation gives CGLTGQGARGIPDTQYF.

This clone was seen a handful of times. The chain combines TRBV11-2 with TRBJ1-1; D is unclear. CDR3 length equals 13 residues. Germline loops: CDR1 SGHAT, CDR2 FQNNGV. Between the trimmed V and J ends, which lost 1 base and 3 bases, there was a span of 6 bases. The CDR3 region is CASSLVPDTEAFF. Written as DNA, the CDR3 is TGTGCCAGCAGCTTAGTTCCGGACACTGAAGCTTTCTTT.

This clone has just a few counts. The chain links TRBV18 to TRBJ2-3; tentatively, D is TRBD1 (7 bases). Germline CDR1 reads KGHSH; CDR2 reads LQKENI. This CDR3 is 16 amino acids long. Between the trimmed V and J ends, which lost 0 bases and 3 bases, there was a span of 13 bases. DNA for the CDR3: TGTGCCAGCTCACCACCGGGGACAGCGGGTACAGATACGCAGTATTTT. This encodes CASSPPGTAGTDTQYF.

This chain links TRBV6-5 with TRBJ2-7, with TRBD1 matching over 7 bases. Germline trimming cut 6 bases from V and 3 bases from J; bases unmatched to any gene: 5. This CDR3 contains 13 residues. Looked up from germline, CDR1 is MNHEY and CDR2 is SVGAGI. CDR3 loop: CASSPGTVYEQYF. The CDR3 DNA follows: TGTGCCAGCAGCCCTGGGACAGTCTACGAGCAGTACTTC.

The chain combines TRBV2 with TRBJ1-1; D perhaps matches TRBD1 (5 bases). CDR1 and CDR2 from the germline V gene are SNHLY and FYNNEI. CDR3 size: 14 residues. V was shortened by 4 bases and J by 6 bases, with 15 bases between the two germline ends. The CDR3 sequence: CASSVANLGAEAFF. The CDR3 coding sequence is TGTGCCAGCAGTGTGGCCAACCTGGGGGCTGAAGCTTTCTTT.